This paragraph covers one T cell receptor beta chain sequence. Its antigen is unknown. Method: immunoSEQ multiplex PCR; TCRdb's copy keeps in-frame clones and lacks some. Of approximately 76,000 clones in the sample, under 80% were seen once. This record comes from a study of vaccination effects on CD4 cells after COVID-19. General study results and limits: Late in the post-vaccination period, infection-induced and vaccine-induced clones underwent marked clonal contraction.

Losses at the gene ends were 6 bases for V and 4 bases for J; bases not matched to a gene: 11. Per the germline V gene, CDR1 is MRHNA and CDR2 is SNTAGT. The CDR3 contains 16 residues. Peptide-pool stimulation followed by sequencing identified expanded antigen-specific CD4+ clonotypes in the ViraFEST assay. Investigators separated out CD4+ T cells once around nine days of culture had passed. No vaccinee had earlier SARS-CoV-2 infection, and nucleocapsid antibodies were negative. Researchers reported culturing 2 million to 2.5 million PBMC in each well, adding 8 to 10 IU/ml IL-2 and 10 ug/ml peptides.

This TCR was recovered from a human donor who received a COVID-19 vaccine. The chain links TRBV6-4 to TRBJ2-1, with 8 bases fitting TRBD1. Here the sequenced sample was CD4+ T cells from PBMCs cultured with SARS-CoV-2 spike peptides, taken before COVID-19 vaccination. In DNA form, the CDR3 reads TGTGCCAGCAGCGTCGGGACAGGCCCAGGGTACAATGAGCAGTTCTTC. Translated, it gives CASSVGTGPGYNEQFF.